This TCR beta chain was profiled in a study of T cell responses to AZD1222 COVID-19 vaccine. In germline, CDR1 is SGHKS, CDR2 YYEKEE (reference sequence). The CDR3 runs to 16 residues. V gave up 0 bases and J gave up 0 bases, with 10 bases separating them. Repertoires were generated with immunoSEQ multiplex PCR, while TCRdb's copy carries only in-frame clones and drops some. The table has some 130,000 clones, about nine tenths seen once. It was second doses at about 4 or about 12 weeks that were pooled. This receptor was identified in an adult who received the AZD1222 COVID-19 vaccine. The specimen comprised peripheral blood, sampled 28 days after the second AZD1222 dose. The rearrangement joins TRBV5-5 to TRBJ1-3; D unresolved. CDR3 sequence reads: CASSLVIDFSGNTIYF. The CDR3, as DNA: TGTGCCAGCAGCTTGGTGATCGACTTCTCTGGAAACACCATATATTTT.